These 27 T cell receptor beta chains originate from one sample sequenced in a study of blood T cell repertoires in COVID-19. Measured with immunoSEQ multiplex PCR; TCRdb has only the in-frame clones, and not every one. The sample has fewer than 250,000 clones; around 81% are singletons. The sequencing sample was made of peripheral blood. All receptors derive from a woman in her fifties or sixties with active or convalescent COVID-19.

This clone is a singleton in its sample. This chain uses TRBV11-2 with TRBJ2-3, with TRBD2 identical over 10 bases. The germline V gene has CDR1 SGHAT and CDR2 FQNNGV. The junction had 2 bases not matched to a gene; V was cut back by 5 bases and J by 0 bases. The CDR3 loop spans 15 amino acids. The DNA of the CDR3 is TGTGCCAGCAGCAGGACTAGCGGTAGCACAGATACGCAGTATTTT. Translated: CASSRTSGSTDTQYF.

The J gene is TRBJ1-4, the V gene TRBV5-1; 8 bases map to TRBD1. The length of the CDR3 is 16 residues. V shed 4 bases, J shed 3 bases, and the junction held 8 bases outside the gene matches. Looked up from germline, CDR1 is SGHRS and CDR2 is YFSETQ. CDR3 nucleotide sequence: TGCGCCAGCAGCATACGCTGGACAGGGCCTAATGAAAAACTGTTTTTT. Translated: CASSIRWTGPNEKLFF.

The gene calls are TRBV5-1 and TRBJ1-1; the D gene is possibly TRBD1 (6 bases). The germline gives CDR1 SGHRS, CDR2 YFSETQ. The CDR3 covers 15 residues. Trimming pared 4 bases from V and 4 bases from J, leaving 17 bases between. In DNA, the CDR3 is TGCGCCAGCAGCAAACAGGGCGACGGAAGCACTGAAGCTTTCTTT. Translation: CASSKQGDGSTEAFF.

The CDR3 region is CASSQVGGLMNTEAFF. CDR3 DNA: TGTGCCAGCAGCCAAGTCGGGGGACTCATGAACACTGAAGCTTTCTTT. This chain connects TRBV3-1 (or the pseudogene TRBV3-2) to TRBJ1-1; D might be TRBD1 (5 bases). Trimming removed 1 base from V and 0 bases from J, with 12 bases in between. The CDR3 has 16 residues. Germline V gene sequence: CDR1 LGHDT, CDR2 YNNKEL (reference sequence).

The chain joins TRBV5-6 to TRBJ1-2; TRBD1 might be the D (5 bases). CDR1 is SGHDT, CDR2 YYEEEE, per germline. The CDR3 consists of 14 residues. V lost 4 bases to trimming and J lost 8 bases, with 18 bases between them. The CDR3 coding sequence is TGTGCCAGCAGCAAAGACGGCAGGGCTGGCGGCTACACCTTC. This encodes CASSKDGRAGGYTF. The variable domain in full, completed from reference TRBV5-6 and TRBJ1-2, reads DAGVTQSPTHLIKTRGQQVTLRCSPKSGHDTVSWYQQALGQGPQFIFQYYEEEERQRGNFPDRFSGHQFPNYSSELNVNALLLGDSALYLCASSKDGRAGGYTFGSGTRLTVV.

The J gene is TRBJ1-5, the V gene TRBV6-6; TRBD1 might be the D (5 bases). Germline CDR1 and CDR2: MNHNY and SVGAGI (reference sequence). The V end was cut by 8 bases, the J end by 6 bases, with 17 bases between. This CDR3 is 14 amino acids long. CDR3 loop: CASSFGNRLQPQHF. The DNA for the CDR3 is TGTGCCAGCTCTTTTGGAAACAGGCTTCAGCCCCAGCATTTT.

This chain's CDR3 is CASSLDRVNTGELFF. The CDR3 bases are TGTGCCAGCAGCTTGGACAGGGTGAACACCGGGGAGCTGTTTTTT. The gene calls are TRBV5-4 and TRBJ2-2, with a possible D match to TRBD1 (6 bases). CDR3 size: 15 residues. Germline assignment: CDR1 SGHNT and CDR2 YYREEE (reference sequence). Deletions cut 0 bases from V and 1 base from J, with 7 bases between.

This chain connects TRBV10-3 to TRBJ1-1; 9 nucleotides line up with TRBD1. The V and J ends lost 6 bases and 1 base, in that order; junction bases with no gene match: 3. The CDR3 has 14 residues. The V gene's germline CDR1 is ENHRY and CDR2 SYGVKD. The CDR3 coding sequence is TGTGCCATCAGCGGGACAGGGCGGAACACTGAAGCTTTCTTT. Its protein product is CAISGTGRNTEAFF.

The rearrangement joins TRBV14 to TRBJ2-5; 15 positions agree with TRBD2. Germline CDR1 reads SGHDN; CDR2 reads FVKESK. The junction had 4 bases not matched to a gene; V was cut back by 4 bases and J by 4 bases. The CDR3 runs 16 residues. The CDR3 nucleotides are TGTGCCAGCAGCCGTGGACTAGCGGGAGGGCGAGAGACCCAGTACTTC. This codes for CASSRGLAGGRETQYF.

The chain combines TRBV29-1 with TRBJ2-1; possible D gene TRBD1, 6 bases. This CDR3 is built from 15 residues. Germline V gives CDR1 SQVTM, CDR2 ANQGSEA. V dropped 5 bases and J dropped 0 bases, with 14 bases sitting between them. The CDR3 is CSVNAGTSSYNEQFF. CDR3 nucleotide sequence: TGCAGCGTTAATGCCGGGACAAGCTCCTACAATGAGCAGTTCTTC.

The chain carries TRBV30 and TRBJ2-1, with TRBD2 as a possible D gene (6 bases). The CDR3 totals 13 residues. Germline CDR1 is GTSNPN and CDR2 is SVGIG (reference sequence). The V end was cut by 1 base, the J end by 3 bases, with 7 bases between. This CDR3 reads CAWSGGDYNEQFF. The CDR3 DNA reads TGTGCCTGGAGTGGGGGGGACTACAATGAGCAGTTCTTC.

CDR3 sequence: CASSLDRSSYNEQFF. The CDR3 DNA follows: TGTGCCAGCAGTCTGGACAGGAGCTCCTACAATGAGCAGTTCTTC. The V call is TRBV3-1 (or the pseudogene TRBV3-2), the J call TRBJ2-1, with 7 bases that match TRBD1. This CDR3 is 15 amino acids long. Per germline, CDR1 LGHDT and CDR2 YNNKEL (reference sequence). V gave up 6 bases and J gave up 0 bases; unmatched junction bases: 5.

V gene TRBV5-1 combines with J gene TRBJ2-7; a weak D match, TRBD2 (6 bases). This CDR3 is built from 15 residues. CDR1 is SGHRS, CDR2 YFSETQ, per germline. V was pared by 1 base and J by 2 bases, with 13 bases between. In DNA form, the CDR3 reads TGCGCCAGCAGCTTGACGGGGGACCAGGCCTACGAGCAGTACTTC. This codes for CASSLTGDQAYEQYF.

The J gene is TRBJ2-1, the V gene TRBV5-1, with TRBD2 identical over 7 bases. Per the germline V gene, CDR1 is SGHRS and CDR2 is YFSETQ. CDR3 length equals 14 residues. V lost 0 bases to trimming and J lost 6 bases; unmatched junction nucleotides: 3. DNA for the CDR3: TGCGCCAGCAGCTTGGTGGGGAGGGTCAATGAGCAGTTCTTC. Amino acids: CASSLVGRVNEQFF.

The genes are TRBV5-1 and TRBJ1-2, with TRBD1 matching over 7 bases. Germline V lookup: CDR1 SGHRS, CDR2 YFSETQ. The CDR3 spans 15 residues. The J segment lost 1 base and the V segment lost 5 bases, leaving 8 bases of the junction unmatched. The CDR3 protein is CASRLEGQLNYGYTF. The CDR3 DNA reads TGCGCCAGCAGACTGGAGGGACAGCTTAACTATGGCTACACCTTC.

V usage is TRBV20-1 and J usage is TRBJ1-5; D is unresolved. Germline loops: CDR1 DFQATT, CDR2 SNEGSKA (reference sequence). The germline V and J ends were trimmed by 3 bases and 5 bases, with 14 bases remaining between them. The CDR3 totals 14 residues. For the CDR3, the DNA is TGCAGTGCTAGTGCGCTAGGGAGGGATCAGCCCCAGCATTTT. As protein: CSASALGRDQPQHF.

This chain uses TRBV29-1 with TRBJ2-5, with 8 nucleotides matching TRBD1. Per germline, CDR1 SQVTM and CDR2 ANQGSEA. V was pared by 7 bases and J by 7 bases, with 14 bases of the junction left unmatched. The CDR3 has 14 amino acids. CDR3 region: CSGGRTGSTGTQYF. CDR3 DNA sequence: TGCAGCGGGGGGCGGACAGGGAGTACGGGGACCCAGTACTTC. Drawing the rest from reference TRBV29-1 and TRBJ2-5, the complete variable domain is SAVISQKPSRDICQRGTSLTIQCQVDSQVTMMFWYRQQPGQSLTLIATANQGSEATYESGFVIDKFPISRPNLTFSTLTVSNMSPEDSSIYLCSGGRTGSTGTQYFGPGTRLLVL.

The V call is TRBV15, the J call TRBJ2-1; no clear D gene. Trimming stripped 4 bases from V and 4 bases from J, with 8 bases between. The CDR3 sequence is 13 residues long. The V gene's germline CDR1 is LNHNV and CDR2 YYDKDF (reference sequence). CDR3 sequence reads: CATSIDLYNEQFF. Written as DNA, the CDR3 is TGTGCCACCAGCATCGACTTGTACAATGAGCAGTTCTTC.

The chain combines TRBV9 with TRBJ1-6, with D unresolved. V lost 0 bases and J 8 bases, leaving 3 bases between the germline ends. The CDR3 has 12 residues. The germline V gene has CDR1 SGDLS and CDR2 YYNGEE. The CDR3 protein is CASSVGDSPLHF. The CDR3 DNA sequence: TGTGCCAGCAGCGTAGGCGATTCACCCCTCCACTTT.

V gene TRBV27 combines with J gene TRBJ2-1; 13 bases agree with TRBD2. J was trimmed by 8 bases and V by 1 base; bases with no gene match: 11. The CDR3 covers 18 residues. Germline CDR1 MNHEY, CDR2 SMNVEV (reference sequence). CDR3 loop: CASSLWGTTSGRPDEQFF. In DNA, the CDR3 is TGTGCCAGCAGTTTATGGGGCACGACTAGCGGGAGGCCCGATGAGCAGTTCTTC.

This clone was detected only once. This chain uses TRBV30 with TRBJ2-3; D might be TRBD2 (6 bases). The CDR3 contains 15 residues. Germline V CDR1 and CDR2: GTSNPN, SVGIG (reference sequence). The V and J ends lost 2 bases and 4 bases respectively, with 16 bases between them. CDR3 sequence: CAWSSYGRRSDTQYF. DNA of the CDR3: TGTGCCTGGAGTTCCTACGGGAGACGTTCAGATACGCAGTATTTT.

Only a few counts were recorded for this clone. This chain uses TRBV19 with TRBJ1-5; TRBD1 might be the D (5 bases). V lost 5 bases, J lost 0 bases, and 11 bases lay in between. Germline V gene sequence: CDR1 LNHDA, CDR2 SQIVND (reference sequence). The CDR3 sequence is 15 residues long. The CDR3 DNA is TGTGCCAGTAGTGTCAGGGATTATAGCAATCAGCCCCAGCATTTT. This gives the protein CASSVRDYSNQPQHF. Filled out from reference TRBV19 and TRBJ1-5, the complete variable domain reads DGGITQSPKYLFRKEGQNVTLSCEQNLNHDAMYWYRQDPGQGLRLIYYSQIVNDFQKGDIAEGYSVSREKKESFPLTVTSAQKNPTAFYLCASSVRDYSNQPQHFGDGTRLSIL.

The CDR3 DNA sequence: TGTGCCAGCAGCTTAGTTGGGCGCTCCGAAGAGACCCAGTACTTC. Protein: CASSLVGRSEETQYF. The chain links TRBV7-2 to TRBJ2-5; D remains ambiguous. CDR3 size: 15 residues. V lost 1 base, J lost 3 bases, and 12 bases lay in between. Per the germline V gene, CDR1 is SGHTA and CDR2 is FQGNSA.

This clone was recorded a few times. This chain's CDR3 is CASSLTRAQETQYF. The CDR3 region has the DNA TGTGCCAGCAGCTTAACCCGAGCCCAAGAGACCCAGTACTTC. V is TRBV7-8 and J is TRBJ2-5; D remains unclear. The CDR3 is 14 amino acids. The germline V gene has CDR1 SGHVS and CDR2 FQNEAQ. V was cut by 2 bases and J by 1 base, with 8 bases left in between.

This clone has just one count. This chain connects TRBV11-2 to TRBJ2-1; D perhaps matches TRBD2 (6 bases). Per germline, CDR1 SGHAT and CDR2 FQNNGV. The V and J ends lost 0 bases and 12 bases respectively, with 12 bases between them. This CDR3 comprises 13 residues. The CDR3 region is CASSLDWRGRQFF. The CDR3, as DNA: TGTGCCAGCAGCTTAGATTGGAGGGGCCGGCAGTTCTTC.

The chain joins TRBV18 to TRBJ1-2, with D possibly matching TRBD1 (6 bases). Trimming stripped 1 base from V and 3 bases from J, with 12 bases between. CDR3 length: 15 amino acids. The germline V gene has CDR1 KGHSH and CDR2 LQKENI. The CDR3 spells CASSPLRGKDYGYTF. CDR3 DNA: TGTGCCAGCTCACCACTCAGGGGAAAAGACTATGGCTACACCTTC.

The chain recombines TRBV3-1 (or the pseudogene TRBV3-2) with TRBJ2-5; D may be TRBD2 (7 bases). Germline loops: CDR1 LGHDT, CDR2 YNNKEL (reference sequence). V was clipped by 5 bases and J by 4 bases, with 14 bases between them. This CDR3 has 14 residues. CDR3 bases: TGTGCCAGCAGCAGACCAGGGGAGGGAGAGACCCAGTACTTC. It yields the protein CASSRPGEGETQYF.